A single sample is the source of the 27 T cell receptor beta chains below, sequenced in a study of T cells in Graves' hyperthyroidism and ophthalmopathy. Amplification of TCR beta CDR3 regions used RNA as the template. Researchers ran a first-round RT-PCR on the TCR CDR3 using the HTBI primer set. TCRdb reanalysed the multiplex PCR reads using MiXCR and keeps one entry per CDR3 protein. Here the sample spans some 760,000 distinct CDR3 sequences, about 15% being singletons. Material for sequencing was blood. These receptor sequences come from a woman younger than 35 with Graves' hyperthyroidism.

This clonotype was observed many times. This chain connects TRBV4-1 to TRBJ2-3; 10 positions match TRBD1. This CDR3 spans 16 amino acids. V lost 5 bases and J lost 4; bases outside the gene matches: 9. CDR1 and CDR2 from the germline V gene are MGHRA and YSYEKL. CDR3 nucleotides: TGCGCCAGCAGCACACTTGGACAGGGGGTGGCAGATACGCAGTATTTT. Its translation is CASSTLGQGVADTQYF.

The chain recombines TRBV15 with TRBJ1-5; TRBD1 agrees at 10 bases. Germline CDR1 LNHNV, CDR2 YYDKDF (reference sequence). This CDR3 region has 17 residues. V lost 0 bases to trimming and J lost 6 bases; unmatched junction nucleotides: 8. The CDR3 nucleotides are TGTGCCACCAGCAGAGATCAGATGGGACAGGGGACTCAGCCCCAGCATTTT. Residues: CATSRDQMGQGTQPQHF.

Note on this clonotype: A much larger clone differs by one base, so this may be a read error. The CDR3 sequence is CASSSLGGGHNEQYF. CDR3 nucleotide sequence: TGTGCCAGCAGCTCCCTGGGCGGGGGCCACAATGAGCAGTACTTC. V is TRBV7-9 and J is TRBJ2-1; a possible D gene is TRBD2 (7 bases). Judging by the DNA end, TRBJ2-7 fits better; the J call may be wrong. Germline V lookup: CDR1 SEHNR, CDR2 FQNEAQ (reference sequence). This CDR3 spans 15 amino acids.

The rearrangement uses TRBV4-1 and TRBJ2-1, with TRBD2 matching over 8 bases. Germline V gene data show CDR1 as MGHRA and CDR2 as YSYEKL. V was pared by 1 base and J by 10 bases, with 12 bases of the junction left unmatched. The CDR3 spans 16 residues. For the CDR3, the DNA is TGCGCCAGCAGCCAAGTGGTCAGCGGGAGCTCCCACGAGCAGTTCTTC. Translation: CASSQVVSGSSHEQFF.

This clonotype came up many times. V gene TRBV28 combines with J gene TRBJ1-1; a possible D gene is TRBD1 (5 bases). Trimming took off 9 bases at V and 0 bases at J, with 14 bases between the two ends. Per the germline V gene, CDR1 is MDHEN and CDR2 is SYDVKM. The CDR3 contains 14 residues. The DNA for the CDR3 is TGTGCCAGTCGCGGGGGGAGCATGAACACTGAAGCTTTCTTT. This translates into CASRGGSMNTEAFF.

This clonotype showed up just a few times. The chain uses TRBV6-6 and TRBJ2-7; 8 bases match TRBD2. The CDR3 is made up of 16 amino acids. V dropped 0 bases and J dropped 6; count of bases not matched to a gene: 10. CDR1 and CDR2 (germline): MNHNY, SVGAGI (reference sequence). CDR3 sequence (DNA): TGTGCCAGCAGTTACTCGGCCCGGGCTAGCGGGCCCGAGCAGTACTTC. It is translated as CASSYSARASGPEQYF.

This chain uses TRBV20-1 with TRBJ2-2; 13 nucleotides match TRBD2. This CDR3 contains 15 residues. Trimming removed 0 bases from V and 8 bases from J; junction bases left unmatched: 3. The germline V gene encodes CDR1 DFQATT and CDR2 SNEGSKA (reference sequence). The CDR3 DNA reads TGCAGTGCTAGAGATTGGACTAGCGGGAGAGGGGAGCTGTTTTTT. Translating it yields CSARDWTSGRGELFF.

This clonotype has a handful of counts. This chain links TRBV9 with TRBJ2-3, with D tentatively TRBD1 (5 bases). This CDR3 comprises 13 residues. The germline CDR1 and CDR2 sequences are SGDLS and YYNGEE. V was trimmed by 5 bases and J by 5 bases, leaving 12 bases between them. The CDR3, as DNA: TGTGCCAGCAGATCAGGGTTGGAAGATACGCAGTATTTT. Amino acids: CASRSGLEDTQYF. Filled out from reference TRBV9 and TRBJ2-3, the complete variable domain reads DSGVTQTPKHLITATGQRVTLRCSPRSGDLSVYWYQQSLDQGLQFLIQYYNGEERAKGNILERFSAQQFPDLHSELNLSSLELGDSALYFCASRSGLEDTQYFGPGTRLTVL.

This clonotype was detected ten times or more. CDR3 in amino acids: CSASGLLAGEKYNEQFF. CDR3 DNA sequence: TGCAGTGCTAGCGGACTTCTAGCGGGAGAGAAGTACAATGAGCAGTTCTTC. This chain links TRBV20-1 with TRBJ2-1; TRBD2 matches at 10 bases. This CDR3 is built from 17 residues. V lost 3 bases, J lost 4 bases, and 12 bases stayed unmatched. Germline assignment: CDR1 DFQATT and CDR2 SNEGSKA (reference sequence).

This clonotype was counted a few times. The J gene is TRBJ2-7, the V gene TRBV5-6; 8 bases fit TRBD1. The V gene's germline CDR1 is SGHDT and CDR2 YYEEEE. Trimming took 1 base from V and 4 from J; bases not matched to a gene: 7. The CDR3 consists of 15 residues. DNA of the CDR3: TGTGCCAGCAGCTTGAAACAGGGGGGCGTATACGAGCAGTACTTC. It is translated as CASSLKQGGVYEQYF.

This clonotype was seen at least ten times. V usage is TRBV27 and J usage is TRBJ1-2; TRBD1 aligns across 7 bases. This CDR3 comprises 14 residues. Germline V CDR1 and CDR2: MNHEY, SMNVEV (reference sequence). V trimming: 6 bases; J trimming: 6 bases; junction bases outside the gene matches: 10. CDR3 region: CASSTQDRVDGYTF. In DNA, the CDR3 is TGTGCCAGCAGCACCCAAGACAGGGTTGATGGCTACACCTTC.

V gene TRBV6-4 combines with J gene TRBJ2-6, with D perhaps TRBD1 (6 bases). CDR1 MRHNA and CDR2 SNTAGT come from the germline V gene. V was clipped by 6 bases and J by 1 base, with 13 bases between them. The CDR3 is made up of 16 amino acids. Here the CDR3 DNA reads TGTGCCAGCAGCCCGACAGGACAGTCTGGGGCCAACGTCCTGACTTTC. This codes for CASSPTGQSGANVLTF.

This clonotype was recorded a few times. The gene calls are TRBV6-5 and TRBJ1-4, with D unclear. CDR3 length equals 14 residues. The germline V gene encodes CDR1 MNHEY and CDR2 SVGAGI. V gave up 6 bases and J gave up 5 bases, with 13 bases separating them. CDR3 DNA: TGTGCCAGCAGCCGGCCGGGCCTCAATGAAAAACTGTTTTTT. It codes for CASSRPGLNEKLFF.

The CDR3 coding sequence is TGTGCCAGCAGTTACTCGAGGAGGACAGCTATTAATTCACCCCTCCACTTT. This codes for CASSYSRRTAINSPLHF. The chain uses TRBV6-2 or TRBV6-3 and TRBJ1-6; possible D gene TRBD1, 6 bases. V was pared by 0 bases and J by 6 bases, with 15 bases between. The CDR3 has 17 residues. From germline, CDR1 is MNHEY and CDR2 SVGEGT.

In its sample, this clonotype was seen many times. The chain carries TRBV20-1 and TRBJ2-1; the match to TRBD2 covers 10 bases. The V gene end was trimmed by 4 bases and the J gene end by 2 bases; junction bases not matched to a gene: 8. The CDR3 totals 16 residues. Germline values: CDR1 DFQATT, CDR2 SNEGSKA (reference sequence). CDR3 residues: CSAMAPSGRTYNEQFF. The DNA for the CDR3 is TGCAGTGCTATGGCCCCTAGCGGGAGAACCTACAATGAGCAGTTCTTC.

This clonotype appeared many times. The chain is built from TRBV28 and TRBJ2-7; 7 bases line up with TRBD2. With V trimmed by 4 bases and J by 2 bases, 11 bases remained unmatched. Looked up from germline, CDR1 is MDHEN and CDR2 is SYDVKM. This CDR3 has 16 residues. The CDR3 coding sequence is TGTGCCAGCAGTTCCCTCCGAGGAGGGAGGGCCTACGAGCAGTACTTC. Amino acids: CASSSLRGGRAYEQYF.

J is TRBJ2-1 and V is TRBV20-1, with D tentatively TRBD2 (7 bases). The germline V gene encodes CDR1 DFQATT and CDR2 SNEGSKA (reference sequence). The CDR3 runs to 13 residues. V was shortened by 4 bases and J by 8 bases, with 15 bases between the two germline ends. CDR3 sequence: CSAKGGWGDEQFF. For the CDR3, the DNA is TGCAGTGCTAAGGGGGGGTGGGGGGATGAGCAGTTCTTC.

This clonotype has just a few counts. The missing conserved phenylalanine or tryptophan at the end of this CDR3 makes a read error likely. This rearrangement joins TRBV2 to TRBJ2-2, with D unclear. This CDR3 region has 13 residues. Trimming took off 1 base at V and 2 bases at J, with 2 bases between the two ends. The V gene's germline CDR1 is SNHLY and CDR2 FYNNEI. CDR3 bases: TGTGCCAGCAGTGAAGGAAACACCGGGGAGCTGTTTCTT. Amino acid sequence: CASSEGNTGELFL.

J is TRBJ2-1 and V is TRBV7-9; 7 bases fit TRBD1. Germline V gives CDR1 SEHNR, CDR2 FQNEAQ (reference sequence). With 5 bases clipped from V and 10 bases from J, the junction kept 8 bases outside the gene matches. The CDR3 is 13 residues long. The CDR3 here is CASSRKGAEEQFF. CDR3 in DNA: TGTGCCAGCAGCCGAAAGGGGGCGGAGGAGCAGTTCTTC. Looking up the rest from reference TRBV7-9 and TRBJ2-1 gives the full variable domain: DTGVSQNPRHKITKRGQNVTFRCDPISEHNRLYWYRQTLGQGPEFLTYFQNEAQLEKSRLLSDRFSAERPKGSFSTLEIQRTEQGDSAMYLCASSRKGAEEQFFGPGTRLTVL.

This clonotype was observed many times. This rearrangement joins TRBV5-8 to TRBJ2-1; the match to TRBD1 covers 7 bases. Trimming took 6 bases from V and 7 from J; bases not matched to a gene: 10. This CDR3 has 14 residues. Per germline, CDR1 SGHTS and CDR2 YDEGEE. The CDR3 is CASIRTGELNEQFF. CDR3 nucleotides: TGTGCCAGCATACGCACAGGGGAGTTAAATGAGCAGTTCTTC.

This clonotype has only a few counts. The chain has TRBV27 and TRBJ2-3; tentative D call: TRBD1 (6 bases). The CDR3 consists of 14 residues. V lost 7 bases and J lost 0, with 11 bases in between. In germline, CDR1 is MNHEY, CDR2 SMNVEV (reference sequence). CDR3 residues: CASKTGQSTDTQYF. The CDR3 nucleotides are TGTGCCAGCAAGACAGGACAAAGCACAGATACGCAGTATTTT.

Points on this clonotype: A read error may be the cause here, since a much bigger clone is one base away. The V call is TRBV5-1, the J call TRBJ2-1; D is unresolved. TRBJ2-7 explains the end of the DNA better; the J call may be wrong. This CDR3 spans 13 amino acids. CDR1 and CDR2 from the germline V gene are SGHRS and YFSETQ. CDR3 sequence reads: CASSLGPPNEQYF. CDR3 bases: TGCGCCAGCAGCTTGGGACCTCCGAATGAGCAGTACTTC.

The table lists this clonotype with a few counts. The rearrangement links TRBV29-1 to TRBJ1-1, with D uncertain. The CDR3 runs to 13 residues. CDR1 is SQVTM, CDR2 ANQGSEA, per germline. The V end was cut by 3 bases, the J end by 0 bases, with 8 bases between. The CDR3 spells CSVEASMNTEAFF. The CDR3 DNA sequence: TGCAGCGTTGAGGCATCTATGAACACTGAAGCTTTCTTT.

This clonotype was picked up a small number of times. This chain links TRBV7-9 with TRBJ2-1, with D hard to call. From germline, CDR1 is SEHNR and CDR2 FQNEAQ (reference sequence). V gave up 7 bases and J gave up 3 bases, with 7 bases separating them. CDR3 length equals 12 residues. The DNA of the CDR3 is TGTGCCAGCACCCCCGTCTACAATGAGCAGTTCTTC. Protein product: CASTPVYNEQFF. Supplemented by reference TRBV7-9 and TRBJ2-1, the full variable domain reads DTGVSQNPRHKITKRGQNVTFRCDPISEHNRLYWYRQTLGQGPEFLTYFQNEAQLEKSRLLSDRFSAERPKGSFSTLEIQRTEQGDSAMYLCASTPVYNEQFFGPGTRLTVL.

There are many counts of this clonotype. The rearrangement links TRBV6-1 to TRBJ2-7; D unclear. The CDR3 length is 13 residues. V was clipped by 3 bases and J by 0 bases, with 6 bases between them. CDR1 and CDR2 (germline): MNHNS, SASEGT. In DNA form, the CDR3 reads TGTGCCAGCAGTGACCTTGGCTCCTACGAGCAGTACTTC. Protein: CASSDLGSYEQYF.

This clonotype was counted between two and nine times. The chain carries TRBV3-1 and TRBJ1-4; D unclear. Deletions cut 5 bases from V and 5 bases from J, with 12 bases between. Per germline, CDR1 LGHDT and CDR2 YNNKEL (reference sequence). The CDR3 extends over 14 amino acids. In DNA form, the CDR3 reads TGTGCCAGCAGCTCTCCGGTTCAAAATGAAAAACTGTTTTTT. Translated, it gives CASSSPVQNEKLFF.

This clonotype occurred a few times. The gene calls are TRBV6-2 or TRBV6-3 and TRBJ2-1, with 8 positions matching TRBD2. The germline V gene encodes CDR1 MNHEY and CDR2 SVGEGT. CDR3 length equals 13 residues. Trimming took 6 bases from V and 5 from J; bases not matched to a gene: 3. Written as DNA, the CDR3 is TGTGCCAGCAGAGTGGGACTAGACAATGAGCAGTTCTTC. This encodes CASRVGLDNEQFF.